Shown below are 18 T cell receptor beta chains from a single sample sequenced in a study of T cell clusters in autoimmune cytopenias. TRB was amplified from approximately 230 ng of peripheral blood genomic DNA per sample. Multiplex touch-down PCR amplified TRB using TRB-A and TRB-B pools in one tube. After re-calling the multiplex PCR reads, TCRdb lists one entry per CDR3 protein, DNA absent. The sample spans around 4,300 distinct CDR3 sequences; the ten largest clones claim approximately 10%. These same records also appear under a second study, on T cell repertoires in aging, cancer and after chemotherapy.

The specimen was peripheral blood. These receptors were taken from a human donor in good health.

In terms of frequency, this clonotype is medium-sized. The CDR3 spells CASSQSPTRGQFF. The V and J genes are TRBV14 and TRBJ2-1; the D gene TCRdb calls, TRBD1, cannot be checked with no DNA. Germline V CDR1 and CDR2: SGHDN, FVKESK. The CDR3 totals 13 residues.

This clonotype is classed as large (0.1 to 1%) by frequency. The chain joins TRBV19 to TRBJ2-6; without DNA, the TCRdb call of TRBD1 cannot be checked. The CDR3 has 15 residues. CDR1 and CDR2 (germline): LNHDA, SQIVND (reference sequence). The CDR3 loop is CATRQGGSGANVLTF.

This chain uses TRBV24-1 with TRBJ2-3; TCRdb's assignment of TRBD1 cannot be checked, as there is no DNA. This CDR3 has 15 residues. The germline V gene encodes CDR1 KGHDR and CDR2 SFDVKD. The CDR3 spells CATAGTATSTDTQYF.

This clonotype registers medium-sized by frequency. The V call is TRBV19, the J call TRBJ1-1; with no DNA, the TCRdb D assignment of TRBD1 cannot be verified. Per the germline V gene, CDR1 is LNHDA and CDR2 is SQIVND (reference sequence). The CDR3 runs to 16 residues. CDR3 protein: CASSTSLWAFNTEAFF.

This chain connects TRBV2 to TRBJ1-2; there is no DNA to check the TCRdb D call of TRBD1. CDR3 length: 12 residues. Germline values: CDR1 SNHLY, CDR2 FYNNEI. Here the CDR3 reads CASRGQGGGYTF.

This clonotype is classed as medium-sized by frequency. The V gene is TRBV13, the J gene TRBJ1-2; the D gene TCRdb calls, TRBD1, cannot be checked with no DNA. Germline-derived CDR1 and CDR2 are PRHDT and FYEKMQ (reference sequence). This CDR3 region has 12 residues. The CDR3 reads CASSAGTRGYTF.

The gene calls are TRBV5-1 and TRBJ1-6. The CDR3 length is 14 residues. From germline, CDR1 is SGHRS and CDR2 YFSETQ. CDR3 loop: CASSLSGGYSPLHF.

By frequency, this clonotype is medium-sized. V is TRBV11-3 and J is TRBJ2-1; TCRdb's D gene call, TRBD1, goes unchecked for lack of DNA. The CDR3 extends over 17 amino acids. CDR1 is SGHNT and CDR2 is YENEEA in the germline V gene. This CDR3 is CASSLGGWYQRKDEQFF.

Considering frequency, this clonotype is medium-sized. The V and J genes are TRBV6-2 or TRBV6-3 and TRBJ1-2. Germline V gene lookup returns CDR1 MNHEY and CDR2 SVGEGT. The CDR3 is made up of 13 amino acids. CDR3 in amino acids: CASSYQNNYGYTF.

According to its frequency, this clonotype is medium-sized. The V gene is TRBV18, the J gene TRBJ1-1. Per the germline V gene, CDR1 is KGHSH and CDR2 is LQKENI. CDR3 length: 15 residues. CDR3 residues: CASSPVSGMNTEAFF.

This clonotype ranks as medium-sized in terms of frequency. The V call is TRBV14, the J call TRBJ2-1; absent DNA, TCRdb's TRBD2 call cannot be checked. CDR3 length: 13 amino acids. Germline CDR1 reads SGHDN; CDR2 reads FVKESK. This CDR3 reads CASSHAWAHEQFF.

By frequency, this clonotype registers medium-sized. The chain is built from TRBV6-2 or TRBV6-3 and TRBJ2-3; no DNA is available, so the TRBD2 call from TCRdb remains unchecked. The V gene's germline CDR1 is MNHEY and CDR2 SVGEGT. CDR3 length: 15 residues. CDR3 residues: CASSHPGPRTDTQYF.

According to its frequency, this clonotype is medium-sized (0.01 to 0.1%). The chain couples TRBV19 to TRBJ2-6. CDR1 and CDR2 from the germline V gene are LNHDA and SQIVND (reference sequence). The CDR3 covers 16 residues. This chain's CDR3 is CASSIDGSSGANVLTF.

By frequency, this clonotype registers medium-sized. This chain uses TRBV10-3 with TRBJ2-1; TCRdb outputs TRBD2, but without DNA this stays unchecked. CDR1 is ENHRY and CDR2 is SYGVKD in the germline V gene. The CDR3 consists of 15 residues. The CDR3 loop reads CAIMAGPAKNNEQFF.

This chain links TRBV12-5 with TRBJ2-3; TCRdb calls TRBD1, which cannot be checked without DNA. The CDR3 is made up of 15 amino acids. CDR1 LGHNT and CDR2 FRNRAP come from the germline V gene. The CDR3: CASGLVPQGADTQYF. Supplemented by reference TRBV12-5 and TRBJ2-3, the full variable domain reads DARVTQTPRHKVTEMGQEVTMRCQPILGHNTVFWYRQTMMQGLELLAYFRNRAPLDDSGMPKDRFSAEMPDATLATLKIQPSEPRDSAVYFCASGLVPQGADTQYFGPGTRLTVL.

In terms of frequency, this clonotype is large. This CDR3 reads CSVYRTGGYTF. The genes are TRBV29-1 and TRBJ1-2; the D call from TCRdb, TRBD1, cannot be confirmed without DNA. The V gene's germline CDR1 is SQVTM and CDR2 ANQGSEA. The CDR3 length is 11 residues.

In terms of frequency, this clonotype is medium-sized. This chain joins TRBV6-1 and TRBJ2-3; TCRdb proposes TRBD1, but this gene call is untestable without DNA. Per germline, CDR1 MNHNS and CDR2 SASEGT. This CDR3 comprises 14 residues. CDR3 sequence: CASSPRGVTDTQYF.

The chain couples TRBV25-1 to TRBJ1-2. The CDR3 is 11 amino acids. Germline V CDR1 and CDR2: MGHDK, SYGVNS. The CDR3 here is CASSENYGYTF.